The entry that follows covers one T cell receptor (beta chain) sequence. Its cognate antigen has yet to be identified. The junction departs from germline at one end; a sequencing error may be responsible. Measured from the cysteine to the phenylalanine, the CDR3 is 14 residues long. Left in the record is the CDR3 DNA by itself, 42 bases read in frame from the first base. CDR1 and CDR2 are drawn from the germline V gene (reference sequence): SSHAT, FNYEAQ. Library generation was performed with the immunoSEQ multiplex PCR assay. As for how the authors treated the data: Repertoires were summarized by richness and clonality, and significantly expanded and contracted clones were identified between pre- and post-therapy samples. TCRdb obtained this table from immuneACCESS and retained in-frame rearrangements with V and J assigned. These tables miss some clones; where compared with another copy, unresolved V genes account for less than half of the shortfall, and the remainder is unexplained. V, J and clone size are those of that table, while D and trimming were read from the DNA. The sample includes some 29,000 clones, with 83% observed a single time. In total, the top ten clones hold about 5.2% of the sample.

This sample stems from a study of neoadjuvant nivolumab and ipilimumab in lung cancer (dated by TCRdb to about 2020). Study-level background: In the NEOSTAR trial, nivolumab was administered intravenously at 3 mg/kg on days 1, 15 and 29, and the combination arm also received ipilimumab 1 mg/kg on day 1 only. TCR repertoires in pretherapy (baseline) peripheral blood were compared with TCR repertoires in tumors resected at surgery after neoadjuvant immune checkpoint blockade. The primary endpoint of the trial was the rate of major pathologic response (MPR) in the intention-to-treat population of each study arm. Matched pretherapy and resected tumor pairs were analyzed from seven patients, of whom four had been treated with nivolumab and three with nivolumab plus ipilimumab. The trial treated 40 to 45 patients with operable NSCLC: around 23 were randomized to nivolumab monotherapy and around 21 to nivolumab plus ipilimumab.

Results the study describes overall, beyond this receptor: Tumor T-cell richness and clonality rose from pretherapy to surgery in three of three dual-therapy tumors but in only two of four nivolumab-treated tumors. A small number of samples was subjected to TCR sequencing. Pretherapy blood TCR richness correlated positively with richness in tumors resected after neoadjuvant therapy (Spearman R ≈ 0.8). No significant correlation was found between TCR clonality and pathologic tumor regression, and only a single major-pathologic-response sample was available for the analysis of TCR clonality versus pathologic tumor regression. Resected tumors had greater TCR richness and clonality than tumor-adjacent uninvolved lung, and increases were observed in more dual-therapy-treated tumors.

In the paper's terms, the time point label means: at surgical resection after neoadjuvant nivolumab +/- ipilimumab. Samples came from the phase 2 randomized NEOSTAR trial, which tested neoadjuvant nivolumab or nivolumab plus ipilimumab followed by surgery in operable NSCLC. Rearrangement joined TRBV7-7 to TRBJ2-1, with 7 bases aligning to TRBD1. The TCR was taken from an adult with non-small cell lung cancer. The source material was tumor tissue, sampled after neoadjuvant nivolumab, alone or with ipilimumab, at or shortly before surgery. The CDR3 reads as follows: CASSPGTDYNEQFF. The base sequence is TGTGCTAGCAGCCCCGGGACAGACTACAATGAGCAGTTCTTC.